This T cell receptor beta chain was identified in a study of cytomegalovirus exposure and HLA in healthy donors. PCR was performed using 60 Vbeta and 13 Jbeta primers. Data came from immunoSEQ multiplex PCR; TCRdb stores just in-frame clones and leaves some out. The profile shows around 130,000 clones, roughly 82% of them singletons. General study findings and limits: Presence/absence analyses treated sequencing depth as roughly uniform across donors. In a later analysis, TCR association rates varied by HLA locus: DRB1 most, HLA-C fewest.

Per germline, CDR1 MNHNY and CDR2 SVGAGI (reference sequence). The J segment lost 8 bases and the V segment lost 6 bases, leaving 12 bases of the junction unmatched. The CDR3 has 16 residues. Turning to this clone: Its antigen is not identified.

Material for sequencing was PBMCs. The clonotype was recovered from a woman in her late teens or twenties in good health and CMV-seronegative. This rearrangement joins TRBV6-6 to TRBJ2-2; 10 nucleotides line up with TRBD2. The CDR3 reads CASSTSGTSELGELFF. CDR3 DNA: TGTGCCAGCAGCACCTCCGGGACTAGCGAGTTGGGGGAGCTGTTTTTT.